This TCR beta chain was observed in a study of vaccination and CD4 T cells after COVID-19. Across the whole study: Median draw time for post-COVID samples was approximately 94 days post-diagnosis (range 35 to 161). Overlapping spike pools from SARS-CoV-2 and HCoV-NL63, HCoV-OC43 and HCoV-229E served as culture stimuli.

The Oncomine TCR Beta short-read assay generated sequence data from the DNA of cultured CD4+ T cells. Cultures of CD4+ T cells served as the source for extracting genomic DNA. A single record per CDR3 protein comes from TCRdb applying MiXCR to the PCR reads. The data hold around 14,000 distinct CDR3 sequences, with 51% observed a single time. Turning to this clonotype: No antigen is known for it.

Treatment: approximately nine-day PBMC culture with coronavirus spike peptide pools or control peptides (ViraFEST assay). For ViraFEST, peptide pools expanded antigen-specific T cells, after which the TCRs were sequenced. The germline CDR1 and CDR2 sequences are SGHTA and FQGTGA. CDR3 length equals 12 residues. The V and J ends lost 3 bases and 7 bases respectively, with 9 bases between them. The sample taken for sequencing was CD4+ T cells from blood, cultured in vitro. The TCR sequence derives from a human donor who had recovered from COVID-19. The chain employs TRBV7-3 and TRBJ1-2; tentatively, D is TRBD1 (6 bases). CDR3 protein: CASSFNRVGYTF. As DNA, the CDR3 is TGTGCCAGCAGCTTTAACAGGGTTGGCTACACCTTC.